This T cell receptor (beta chain) was documented in a study of neurological immune-mediated disorders. By 5'RACE with 10-nucleotide random UMIs, the cDNA was made. In TCRdb, the 5' RACE reads were re-called with MiXCR into one record per CDR3 protein. Among around 41,000 distinct CDR3 sequences listed, more than 12% were seen once. This clonotype was picked up many times. Its antigen is not known. The sorted libraries were prepared using around 990,000 CD4+ or CD8+ T cells that had themselves been sorted. The germline V gene encodes CDR1 DFQATT and CDR2 SNEGSKA (reference sequence). Deletions cut 5 bases from V and 4 bases from J, with 17 bases between. The CDR3 runs to 14 residues. Findings and limits, study-wide: None of the CDR3 amino acid sequences of expanded clones recurred across subjects, suggesting private repertoires in all groups.

V is TRBV20-1 and J is TRBJ1-1; TRBD1 is a possible D gene (5 bases). This clonotype was sampled from a woman aged 55-75 years with HTLV-1-associated myelopathy (HAM/TSP). Source material: CD4+ T cells from blood. The CDR3 spells CSARGPTEATEAFF. The DNA of the CDR3 is TGCAGTGCTCGGGGACCGACCGAAGCCACTGAAGCTTTCTTT.